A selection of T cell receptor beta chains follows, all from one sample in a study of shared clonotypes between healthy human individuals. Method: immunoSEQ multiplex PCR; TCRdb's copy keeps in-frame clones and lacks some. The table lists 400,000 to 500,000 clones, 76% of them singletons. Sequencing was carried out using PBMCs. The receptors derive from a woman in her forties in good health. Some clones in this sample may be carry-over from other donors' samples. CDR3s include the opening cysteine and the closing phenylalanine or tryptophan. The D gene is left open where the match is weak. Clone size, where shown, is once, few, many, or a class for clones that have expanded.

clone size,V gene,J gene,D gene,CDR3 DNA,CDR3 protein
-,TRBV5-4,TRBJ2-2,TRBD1,TGTGCCAGCAGCTCGGACAGGGGCTCGAACACCGGGGAGCTGTTTTTT,CASSSDRGSNTGELFF
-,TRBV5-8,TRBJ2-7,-,TGTGCCAGCAAACTGATTCGGCAAACGCGGGGCGAGCAGTACTTC,CASKLIRQTRGEQYF
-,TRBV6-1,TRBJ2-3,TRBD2,TGTGCCAGCAGACGCGGGAGGGACTTTTTAGATACGCAGTATTTT,CASRRGRDFLDTQYF
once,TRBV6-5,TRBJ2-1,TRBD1,TGTGCCAGCAGACGGCGTGAGGGGGCCGCCAATGAGCAGTTCTTC,CASRRREGAANEQFF
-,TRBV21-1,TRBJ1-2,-,TGTGCCAGCAGCAAAGAGGACGGGAGCTACACCTTC,CASSKEDGSYTF
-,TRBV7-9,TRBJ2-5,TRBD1,TGTGCCAGCAGCCCCAGACAGGGGGAGACCCAGTACTTC,CASSPRQGETQYF
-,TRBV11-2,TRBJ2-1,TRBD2,TGTGCCAGCAGCTTAGGGCTAGCGGTAAACAATGAGCAGTTCTTC,CASSLGLAVNNEQFF
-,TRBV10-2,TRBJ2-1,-,TGCGCCAGCAGTTATACAGTCTACAATGAGCAGTTCTTC,CASSYTVYNEQFF
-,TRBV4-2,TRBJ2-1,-,TGTGCCAGCAGCCAAGATGATGGAAGCGGCTCTTACAATGAGCAGTTCTTC,CASSQDDGSGSYNEQFF
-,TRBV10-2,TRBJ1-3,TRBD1,TGCGCCAGCAGTGTTTACCGGACAGGGGGAAACACCATATATTTT,CASSVYRTGGNTIYF
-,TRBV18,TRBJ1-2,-,TGTGCCAGCTCACCAGGTCTCCTAGTGGGTGGCTACACCTTC,CASSPGLLVGGYTF
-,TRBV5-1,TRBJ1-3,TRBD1,TGCGCCAGCACCCTGGAGGGGACAGTTGGAAACACCATATATTTT,CASTLEGTVGNTIYF
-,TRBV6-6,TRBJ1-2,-,TGTGCCAGCAGTTACTCGAACGCAGGGGAGGGCTATGGCTACACCTTC,CASSYSNAGEGYGYTF
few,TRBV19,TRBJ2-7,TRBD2,TGTGCCAGTAGTACCACCCGACTAGCGGGAGACGAGCAGTACTTC,CASSTTRLAGDEQYF
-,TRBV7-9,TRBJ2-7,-,TGTGCCAGCAGCTCAGGCGGAGACCGCGAGCAGTACTTC,CASSSGGDREQYF
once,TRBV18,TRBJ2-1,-,TGTGCCAGCTCACCCCTCCTCGACAGTGATGAGCAGTTCTTC,CASSPLLDSDEQFF
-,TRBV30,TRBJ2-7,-,TGTGCCTGGAGTACCTCAGGGACCGACTACGAGCAGTACTTC,CAWSTSGTDYEQYF
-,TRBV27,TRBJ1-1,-,TGTGCCAGCAGTTTAGGCGACGGGTGGGACACTGAAGCTTTCTTT,CASSLGDGWDTEAFF
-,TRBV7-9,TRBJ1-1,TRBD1,TGTGCCAGCGGCACCACAGGGGGCAGCGCTGAAGCTTTCTTT,CASGTTGGSAEAFF
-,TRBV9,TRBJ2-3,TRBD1,TGTGCCAGCAGCGCCAACAGGGGACATACGCAGTATTTT,CASSANRGHTQYF
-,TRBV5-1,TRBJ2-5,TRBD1,TGCGCCAGCAGCCGGCAGGGACAGGGGGAGACCCAGTACTTC,CASSRQGQGETQYF
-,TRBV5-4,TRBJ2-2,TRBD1,TGTGCCAGCAGCTGGGGACAGGTTACCAACACCGGGGAGCTGTTTTTT,CASSWGQVTNTGELFF
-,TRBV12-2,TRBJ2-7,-,TGTGCAAGTCGCCCAGGACAGGGGGCGCACTTGAGAGTTATGTCCTACGAGCAGTACTTC,CASRPGQGAHLRVMSYEQYF
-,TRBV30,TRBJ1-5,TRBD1,TGTGCCTGGAAAGGGCAGGGGGCTAGCAATCAGCCCCAGCATTTT,CAWKGQGASNQPQHF
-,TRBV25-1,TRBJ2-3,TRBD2,TGTGCCAGCAGTGAACGGGAGGCATCCGATACGCAGTATTTT,CASSEREASDTQYF
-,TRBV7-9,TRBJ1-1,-,TGTGCCAGCAGCACCGGACCGCTACGGACTGAAGCTTTCTTT,CASSTGPLRTEAFF
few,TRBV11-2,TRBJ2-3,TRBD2,TGTGCCAGCAGCCCGGGGACTAGCGGCTCCCTGGGAGATACGCAGTATTTT,CASSPGTSGSLGDTQYF
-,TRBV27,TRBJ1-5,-,TGTGCCAGCAGTTTCAGGGGATCTAGGCAGCCCCAGCATTTT,CASSFRGSRQPQHF
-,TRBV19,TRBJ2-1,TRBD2,TGTGCCACAACTAGCGGGTGGTACAATGAGCAGTTCTTC,CATTSGWYNEQFF
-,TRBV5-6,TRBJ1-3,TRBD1,TGTGCCAGCAGGACCCGGGACAGGGGAAACACCATATATTTT,CASRTRDRGNTIYF
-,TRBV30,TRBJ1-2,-,TGTGCCTGGTCCAGGGGCGTCTATGGCTACACCTTC,CAWSRGVYGYTF
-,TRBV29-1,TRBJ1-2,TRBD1,TGCAGCGTTGAAAGGCAGGGGGGATCCTATGGCTACACCTTC,CSVERQGGSYGYTF
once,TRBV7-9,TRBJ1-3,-,TGTGCCAGCAGTTCACAGGGCGGCGAAGGAAACACCATATATTTT,CASSSQGGEGNTIYF
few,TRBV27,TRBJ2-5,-,TGTGCCAGCAGTCCCTCGTACCAAGAGACCCAGTACTTC,CASSPSYQETQYF
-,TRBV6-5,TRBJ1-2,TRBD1,TGTGCCAGCACCGGGACAGGGGTGTATGGCTACACCTTC,CASTGTGVYGYTF
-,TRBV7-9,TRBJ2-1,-,TGTGCCAGCAGCTTAACCGGGACACCGGGTGAGCAGTTCTTC,CASSLTGTPGEQFF
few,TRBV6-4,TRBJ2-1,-,TGTGCCAGCAGTGACAACCAGCGGGAGCAGTTCTTC,CASSDNQREQFF
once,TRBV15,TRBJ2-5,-,TGTGCCACCAGCAGAGATTTCGGCCAAGAGACCCAGTACTTC,CATSRDFGQETQYF
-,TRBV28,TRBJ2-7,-,TGTGCCAGCAGGCGAGGGACACCCTATTCCAACGAGCAGTACTTC,CASRRGTPYSNEQYF
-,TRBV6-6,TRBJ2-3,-,TGTGCCAGCAGTTTCCGGGACCTAACTACCGGGGGTACGCAGTATTTT,CASSFRDLTTGGTQYF
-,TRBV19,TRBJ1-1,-,TGTGCCAGTAGCCTTCAGGGGAACACTGAAGCTTTCTTT,CASSLQGNTEAFF
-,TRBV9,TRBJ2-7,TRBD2,TGTGCCAGCAGCGTCGGGACTACAGGCTACGAGCAGTACTTC,CASSVGTTGYEQYF
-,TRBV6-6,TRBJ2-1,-,TGTGCCAGCAGTTACTACCGACAGCCCGATTACAATGAGCAGTTCTTC,CASSYYRQPDYNEQFF
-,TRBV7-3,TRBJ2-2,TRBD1,TGTGCCAGCAGCTTACAGGGGGCGGACACCGGGGAGCTGTTTTTT,CASSLQGADTGELFF
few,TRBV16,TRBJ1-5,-,TGTGCCAGCAGCCAATCGAAGGGACATTTGCATTTT,CASSQSKGHLHF
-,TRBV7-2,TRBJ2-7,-,TGTGCCAGCAGCCGCAGCGGCGGGACAGTCTCCTACGAGCAGTACTTC,CASSRSGGTVSYEQYF
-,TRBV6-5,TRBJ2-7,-,TGTGCCAGCAGTTACTCGTCTTACGAGCAGTACTTC,CASSYSSYEQYF
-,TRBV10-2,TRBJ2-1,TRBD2,TGCGCCAGCAGTGAGGGGAGGGACTCCTACAATGAGCAGTTCTTC,CASSEGRDSYNEQFF
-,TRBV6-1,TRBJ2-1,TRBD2,TGTGCCAGCAGTGAAGGGATAGCGGGAGGTTTTGAGCAGTTCTTC,CASSEGIAGGFEQFF
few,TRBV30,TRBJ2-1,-,TGTGCCTGGCTACCTTCGGGGACCTACAATGAGCAGTTCTTC,CAWLPSGTYNEQFF
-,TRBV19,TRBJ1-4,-,TGTGCCAGTAGTACCCGTAACGGGGTTCCTGAAAAACTGTTTTTT,CASSTRNGVPEKLFF
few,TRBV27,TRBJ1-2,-,TGTGCCAGCAGTTTCCTTGGAGAGACAGGTCACTATGGCTACACCTTC,CASSFLGETGHYGYTF
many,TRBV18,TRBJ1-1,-,TGTGCCAGCTCACCACGCGGGGACGGCTACACTGAAGCTTTCTTT,CASSPRGDGYTEAFF
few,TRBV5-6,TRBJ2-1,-,TGTGCCAGCAGCTTATTCTCCGATAGCCAGTTCTTC,CASSLFSDSQFF
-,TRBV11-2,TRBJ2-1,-,TGTGCCAGCAGCTTAGAAGTGAACAATGAGCAGTTCTTC,CASSLEVNNEQFF
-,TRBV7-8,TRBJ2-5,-,TGTGCCAGCAGCAGGGAGACCCAGTACTTC,CASSRETQYF
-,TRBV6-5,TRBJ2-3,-,TGTGCCAGCAGTTACCAGCCACCTAGCACAGATACGCAGTATTTT,CASSYQPPSTDTQYF